The entry that follows covers one TCR beta chain sequence. The antigen is not known. This entry belongs to a study of beta chain features in type 1 diabetes. Study-level points and caveats: Shorter templates might be favored by PCR, equally in patients and controls.

Sequenced material consisted of expressed TCRB transcripts (all of the isolated RNA was reverse transcribed). Produced via immunoSEQ multiplex PCR; TCRdb's table is partial and in-frame only. The sample holds hundreds of thousands of clones, 15% to 19% seen once. CDR3 size: 11 residues. The V end was cut by 7 bases, the J end by 4 bases, with 5 bases between. Germline-derived CDR1 and CDR2 are MNHNY and SVGAGI (reference sequence). The receptor was isolated from a man between 18 and 35 years old in good health. Sequencing was performed on naive CD4+ T cells from blood. The V and J genes are TRBV6-6 and TRBJ2-1; no clear D. As DNA, the CDR3 is TGTGCCAGCACGGGTTACAATGAGCAGTTCTTC. Amino acid sequence: CASTGYNEQFF.